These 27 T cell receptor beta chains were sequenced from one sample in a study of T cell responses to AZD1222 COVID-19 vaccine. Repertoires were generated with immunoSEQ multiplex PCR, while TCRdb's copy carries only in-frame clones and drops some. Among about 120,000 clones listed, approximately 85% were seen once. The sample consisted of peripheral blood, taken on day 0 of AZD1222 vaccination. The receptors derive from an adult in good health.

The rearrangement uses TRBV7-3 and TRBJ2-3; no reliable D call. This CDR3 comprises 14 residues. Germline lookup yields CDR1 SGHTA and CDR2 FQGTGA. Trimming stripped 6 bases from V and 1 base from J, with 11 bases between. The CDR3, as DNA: TGTGCCAGCAGTCGAATCGGAGGCACAGATACGCAGTATTTT. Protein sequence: CASSRIGGTDTQYF.

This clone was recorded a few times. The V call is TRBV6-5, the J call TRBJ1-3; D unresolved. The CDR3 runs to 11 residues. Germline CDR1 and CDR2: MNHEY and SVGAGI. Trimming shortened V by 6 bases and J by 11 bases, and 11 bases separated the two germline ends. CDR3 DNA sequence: TGTGCCAGCAGCCGCGGTGATGCCATATATTTT. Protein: CASSRGDAIYF.

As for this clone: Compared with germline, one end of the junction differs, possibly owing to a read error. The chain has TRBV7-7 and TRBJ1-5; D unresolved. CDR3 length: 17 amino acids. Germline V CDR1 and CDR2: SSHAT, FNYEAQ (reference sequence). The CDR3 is CASSFGGLRSSNQPQHF. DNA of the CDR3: TGTGCTAGCAGCTTCGGTGGGTTGAGGTCTAGCAATCAGCCCCAGCATTTT. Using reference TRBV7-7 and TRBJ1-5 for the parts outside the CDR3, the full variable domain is GAGVSQSPRYKVTKRGQDVTLRCDPISSHATLYWYQQALGQGPEFLTYFNYEAQPDKSGLPSDRFSAERPEGSISTLTIQRTEQRDSAMYRCASSFGGLRSSNQPQHFGDGTRLSIL.

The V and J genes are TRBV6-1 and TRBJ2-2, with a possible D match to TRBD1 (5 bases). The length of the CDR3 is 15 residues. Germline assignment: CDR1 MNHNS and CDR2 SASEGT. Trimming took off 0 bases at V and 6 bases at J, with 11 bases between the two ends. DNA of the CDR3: TGTGCCAGCAGTGAAGCGCAAGGGGCCGCCGGGGAGCTGTTTTTT. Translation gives CASSEAQGAAGELFF.

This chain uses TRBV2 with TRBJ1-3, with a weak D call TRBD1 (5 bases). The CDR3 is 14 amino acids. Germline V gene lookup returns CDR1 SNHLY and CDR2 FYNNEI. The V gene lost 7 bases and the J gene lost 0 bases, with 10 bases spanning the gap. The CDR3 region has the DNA TGTGCCAGCATGGGCAGGGTCTCTGGAAACACCATATATTTT. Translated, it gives CASMGRVSGNTIYF.

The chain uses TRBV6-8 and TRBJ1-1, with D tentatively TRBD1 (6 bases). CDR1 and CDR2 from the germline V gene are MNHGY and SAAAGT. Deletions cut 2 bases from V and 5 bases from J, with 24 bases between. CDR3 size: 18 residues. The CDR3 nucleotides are TGTGCCAGCAGTTACCCGGGGTGGGACATCAAAAGAGGGACTGAAGCTTTCTTT. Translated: CASSYPGWDIKRGTEAFF.

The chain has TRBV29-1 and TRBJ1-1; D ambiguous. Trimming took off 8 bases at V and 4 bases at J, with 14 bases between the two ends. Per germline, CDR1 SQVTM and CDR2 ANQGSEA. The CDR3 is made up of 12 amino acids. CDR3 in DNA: TGCAGCTTTTACACACAAGCCACTGAAGCTTTCTTT. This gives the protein CSFYTQATEAFF.

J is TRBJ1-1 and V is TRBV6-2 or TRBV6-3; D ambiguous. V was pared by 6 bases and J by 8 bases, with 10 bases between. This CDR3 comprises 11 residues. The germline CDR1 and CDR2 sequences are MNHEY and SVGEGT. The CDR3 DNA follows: TGTGCCAGCAGCTCTTGGCTCGAAGCTTTCTTT. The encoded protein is CASSSWLEAFF.

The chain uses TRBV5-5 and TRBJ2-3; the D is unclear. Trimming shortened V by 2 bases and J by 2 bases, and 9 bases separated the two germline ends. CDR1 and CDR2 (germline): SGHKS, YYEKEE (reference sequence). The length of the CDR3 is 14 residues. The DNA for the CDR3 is TGTGCCAGCAGCTTCGGCGGCCACACAGATACGCAGTATTTT. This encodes CASSFGGHTDTQYF.

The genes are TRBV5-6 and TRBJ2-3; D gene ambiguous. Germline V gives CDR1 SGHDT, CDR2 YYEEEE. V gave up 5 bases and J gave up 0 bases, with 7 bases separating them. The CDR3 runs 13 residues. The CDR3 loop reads CASSHESTDTQYF. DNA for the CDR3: TGTGCCAGCAGTCACGAGAGCACAGATACGCAGTATTTT.

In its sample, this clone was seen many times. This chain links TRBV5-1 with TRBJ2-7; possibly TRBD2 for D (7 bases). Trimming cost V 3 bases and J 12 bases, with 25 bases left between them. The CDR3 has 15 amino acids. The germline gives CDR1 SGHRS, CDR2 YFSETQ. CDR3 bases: TGCGCCAGCAGCTCAGGGAGCGGGGACACTCACGCGGGGTACTTC. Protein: CASSSGSGDTHAGYF.

The CDR3 loop reads CASSLNIVAFF. As DNA, the CDR3 is TGTGCCAGCAGTTTAAATATAGTAGCTTTCTTT. The J gene is TRBJ1-1, the V gene TRBV28; D remains ambiguous. This CDR3 region has 11 residues. Germline values: CDR1 MDHEN, CDR2 SYDVKM. The V gene lost 2 bases and the J gene lost 10 bases, with 8 bases spanning the gap.

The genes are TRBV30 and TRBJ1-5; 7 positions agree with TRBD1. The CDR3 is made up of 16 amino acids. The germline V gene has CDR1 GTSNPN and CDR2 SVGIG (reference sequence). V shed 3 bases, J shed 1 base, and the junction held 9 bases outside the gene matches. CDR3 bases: TGTGCCTGGAGCCGAAATAGGGGGCTCAGCAATCAGCCCCAGCATTTT. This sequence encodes CAWSRNRGLSNQPQHF.

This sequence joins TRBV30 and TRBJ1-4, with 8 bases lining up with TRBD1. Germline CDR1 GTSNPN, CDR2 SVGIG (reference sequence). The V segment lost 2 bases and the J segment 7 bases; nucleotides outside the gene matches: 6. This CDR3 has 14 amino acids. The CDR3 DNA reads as TGTGCCTGGAGTATAACAGGGGGGGGTGAAAAACTGTTTTTT. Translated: CAWSITGGGEKLFF.

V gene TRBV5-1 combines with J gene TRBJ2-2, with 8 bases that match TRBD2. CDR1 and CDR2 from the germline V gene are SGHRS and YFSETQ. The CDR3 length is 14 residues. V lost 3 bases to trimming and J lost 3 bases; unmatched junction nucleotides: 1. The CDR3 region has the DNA TGCGCCAGCAGCTACGGGGGGGACACCGGGGAGCTGTTTTTT. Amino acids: CASSYGGDTGELFF.

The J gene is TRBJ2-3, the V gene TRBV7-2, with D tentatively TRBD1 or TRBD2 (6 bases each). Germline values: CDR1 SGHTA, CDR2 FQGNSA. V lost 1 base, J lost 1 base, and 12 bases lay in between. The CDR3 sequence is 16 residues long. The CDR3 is CASSLGSGARTDTQYF. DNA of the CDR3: TGTGCCAGCAGCTTAGGATCGGGGGCGCGCACAGATACGCAGTATTTT.

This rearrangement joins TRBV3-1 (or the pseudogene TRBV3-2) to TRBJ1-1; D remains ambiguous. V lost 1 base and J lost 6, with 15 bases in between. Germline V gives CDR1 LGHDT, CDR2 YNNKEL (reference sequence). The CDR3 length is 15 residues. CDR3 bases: TGTGCCAGCAGCCAAGTACTTGGGTATCGGCCTGAAGCTTTCTTT. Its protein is CASSQVLGYRPEAFF.

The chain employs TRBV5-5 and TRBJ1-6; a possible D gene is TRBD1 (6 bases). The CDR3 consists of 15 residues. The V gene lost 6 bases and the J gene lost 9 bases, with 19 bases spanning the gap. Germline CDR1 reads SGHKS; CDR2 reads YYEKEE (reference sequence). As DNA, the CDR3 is TGTGCCAGCACGCGGATGCAGGGAGGGGGTTCACCCCTCCACTTT. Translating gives CASTRMQGGGSPLHF.

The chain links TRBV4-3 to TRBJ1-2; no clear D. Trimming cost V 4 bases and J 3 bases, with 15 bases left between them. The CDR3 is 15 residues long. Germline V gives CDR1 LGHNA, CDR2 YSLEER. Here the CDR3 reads CASSREREPYYGYTF. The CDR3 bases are TGCGCCAGCAGCCGGGAGAGGGAGCCATACTATGGCTACACCTTC.

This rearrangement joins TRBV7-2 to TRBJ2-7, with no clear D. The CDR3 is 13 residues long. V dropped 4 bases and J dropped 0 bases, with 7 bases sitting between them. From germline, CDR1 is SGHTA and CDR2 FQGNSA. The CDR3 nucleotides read TGTGCCAGCAGCTCCCCGGCCTCCTACGAGCAGTACTTC. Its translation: CASSSPASYEQYF.

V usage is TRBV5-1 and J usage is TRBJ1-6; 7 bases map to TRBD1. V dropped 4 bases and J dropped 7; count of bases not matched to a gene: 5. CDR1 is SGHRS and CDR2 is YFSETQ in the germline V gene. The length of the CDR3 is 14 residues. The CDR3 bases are TGCGCCAGCAGCCAGACAGGGAACAATTCACCCCTCCACTTT. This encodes CASSQTGNNSPLHF.

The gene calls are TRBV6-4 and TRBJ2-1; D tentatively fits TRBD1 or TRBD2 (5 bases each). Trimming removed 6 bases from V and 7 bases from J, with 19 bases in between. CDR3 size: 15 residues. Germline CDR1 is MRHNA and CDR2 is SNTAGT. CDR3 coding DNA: TGTGCCAGCAGCGAACATAAATTAGGGGAGAATGAGCAGTTCTTC. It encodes CASSEHKLGENEQFF.

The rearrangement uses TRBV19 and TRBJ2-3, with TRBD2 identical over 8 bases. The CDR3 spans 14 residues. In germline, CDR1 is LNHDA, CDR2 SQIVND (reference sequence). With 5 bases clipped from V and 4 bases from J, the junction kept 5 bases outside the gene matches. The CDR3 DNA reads TGTGCCAGTAGTGGCGGGGGGATCGCAGATACGCAGTATTTT. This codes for CASSGGGIADTQYF.

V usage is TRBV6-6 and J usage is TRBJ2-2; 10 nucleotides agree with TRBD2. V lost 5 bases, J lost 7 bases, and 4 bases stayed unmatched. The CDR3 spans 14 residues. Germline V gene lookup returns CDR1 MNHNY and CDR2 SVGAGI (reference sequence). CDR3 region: CASSPSGGSGELFF. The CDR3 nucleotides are TGTGCCAGCAGTCCTAGCGGGGGAAGCGGGGAGCTGTTTTTT.

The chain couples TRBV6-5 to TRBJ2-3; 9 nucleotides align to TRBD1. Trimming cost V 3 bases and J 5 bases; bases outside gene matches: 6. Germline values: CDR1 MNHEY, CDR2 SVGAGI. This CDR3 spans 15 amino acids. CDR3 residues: CASSYGDRDGDTQYF. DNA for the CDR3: TGTGCCAGCAGTTATGGGGACAGGGATGGAGATACGCAGTATTTT.

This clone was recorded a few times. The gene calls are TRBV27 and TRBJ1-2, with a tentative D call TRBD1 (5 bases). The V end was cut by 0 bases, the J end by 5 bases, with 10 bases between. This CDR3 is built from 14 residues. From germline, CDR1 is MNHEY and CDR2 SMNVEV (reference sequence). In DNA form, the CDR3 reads TGTGCCAGCAGTTTATCGGGAGGGGCTTATGGCTACACCTTC. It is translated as CASSLSGGAYGYTF.

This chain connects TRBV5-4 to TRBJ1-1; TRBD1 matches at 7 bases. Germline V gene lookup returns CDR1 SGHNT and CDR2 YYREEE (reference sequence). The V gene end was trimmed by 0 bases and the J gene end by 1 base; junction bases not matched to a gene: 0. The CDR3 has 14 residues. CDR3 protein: CASSLGDRNTEAFF. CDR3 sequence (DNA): TGTGCCAGCAGCTTGGGGGACAGGAACACTGAAGCTTTCTTT. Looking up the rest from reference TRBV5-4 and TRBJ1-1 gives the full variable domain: ETGVTQSPTHLIKTRGQQVTLRCSSQSGHNTVSWYQQALGQGPQFIFQYYREEENGRGNFPPRFSGLQFPNYSSELNVNALELDDSALYLCASSLGDRNTEAFFGQGTRLTVV.